Below are 3 T cell receptor beta chains sequenced from a single sample in a study of response to subunit inactivated influenza vaccine. TCRdb reprocessed the RT-PCR reads with MiXCR, giving one entry per CDR3 protein. The sample consists of roughly 190,000 distinct CDR3 sequences, 12% of them appearing once. This sample was shared with a second study, whose subject was T cells expressing NK-cell markers. From that second work: Synthesis of TCR beta cDNA relied on 5'RACE template switching carrying UMIs.

Sequences were derived from CD8+ T cells sorted from PBMCs, sampled roughly 13 days after vaccination. These receptors were taken from a man aged 50 or older who received an inactivated influenza vaccine.

This clonotype came up many times. This chain connects TRBV20-1 to TRBJ2-2; 7 bases match TRBD1. The CDR3 sequence is 16 residues long. Trimming at V came to 0 bases and at J to 0 bases, leaving 4 bases not matched to a gene. In germline, CDR1 is DFQATT, CDR2 SNEGSKA (reference sequence). The CDR3 region has the DNA TGCAGTGCTAGAGATCTGGGACAGTCGAACACCGGGGAGCTGTTTTTT. Its translation: CSARDLGQSNTGELFF.

As DNA, the CDR3 is TGTGCCAGCAGACCTTTTTTACCGGGGGACACTGAAGCTTTCTTT. This encodes CASRPFLPGDTEAFF. The chain is built from TRBV12-3 or TRBV12-4 and TRBJ1-1; perhaps TRBD1 as D (5 bases). V gave up 6 bases and J gave up 3 bases, with 17 bases separating them. The CDR3 is 15 residues long.

The chain couples TRBV5-1 to TRBJ2-2; the match to TRBD1 covers 11 bases. V was clipped by 1 base and J by 3 bases; unmatched bases: 14. The CDR3 has 20 amino acids. Germline V gene sequence: CDR1 SGHRS, CDR2 YFSETQ. In DNA form, the CDR3 reads TGCGCCAGCAGCTTGAAGGACAGGGGGCCTTCAGGTTTAGACACCGGGGAGCTGTTTTTT. Residues: CASSLKDRGPSGLDTGELFF.